Listed below are T cell receptor beta chains from one sample, sequenced in a study of blood T cell repertoires in COVID-19. Assay: immunoSEQ multiplex PCR; the TCRdb copy retains only in-frame clones and omits some. The table shows about 290,000 clones, with nearly 90% occurring only once. Material: peripheral blood. Receptors originate from a woman aged 25 to 39 with COVID-19, enrolled during active disease. Both conserved end residues are part of each CDR3. D genes are given only for firm matches. Clone size is shown for a subset of rows, as once, few, many or a class of expanded clone.

size	D	length	V	J	DNA	CDR3
few	.	15	TRBV11-2	TRBJ1-1	TGTGCCAGCAGCCCGGGGGGTCTCATGAACACTGAAGCTTTCTTT	CASSPGGLMNTEAFF
.	.	16	TRBV7-2	TRBJ1-4	TGTGCCAGCAGCCCACGACCCCCGAGGGCTAATGAAAAACTGTTTTTT	CASSPRPPRANEKLFF
.	.	16	TRBV6-6	TRBJ1-2	TGTGCCAGCAGTTACTCAGCAGGGGCCCGCGAGGATGGCTACACCTTC	CASSYSAGAREDGYTF
.	.	14	TRBV15	TRBJ1-6	TGTGCCACCAGCAGAGATCCGGGAAATTCACCCCTCCACTTT	CATSRDPGNSPLHF
.	.	16	TRBV4-2	TRBJ2-3	TGTGCCAGCAGCCAACGAGCGGGTTCACGCACAGATACGCAGTATTTT	CASSQRAGSRTDTQYF
.	.	15	TRBV15	TRBJ1-2	TGTGCCACCAGCAGAGGGGCTCCCGGGAAGGATGGCTACACCTTC	CATSRGAPGKDGYTF
few	.	13	TRBV12-5	TRBJ2-1	TGTGCTAGTGGTCTACAGGGTCGGCATGAGCAGTTCTTC	CASGLQGRHEQFF
many	TRBD1	14	TRBV27	TRBJ2-7	TGTGCCAGCAGTCTACGATCGGGACAGGACGAGCAGTACTTC	CASSLRSGQDEQYF
few	TRBD1	15	TRBV7-9	TRBJ2-7	TGTGCCAGCAGCCCCCTGGGACAGGGGGAGATCGAGCAGTACTTC	CASSPLGQGEIEQYF
.	.	14	TRBV7-8	TRBJ2-1	TGTGCCAGCAGCTTACGGTCAGGGTTGAATGAGCAGTTCTTC	CASSLRSGLNEQFF
once	TRBD2	16	TRBV27	TRBJ2-1	TGTGCCAGCTTTGGCTTTGGGCAAGGGGAGGGCAATGAGCAGTTCTTC	CASFGFGQGEGNEQFF
.	.	12	TRBV5-4	TRBJ1-2	TGTGCCAGCAGCTTGGACAGCTATGGCTACACCTTC	CASSLDSYGYTF
.	.	14	TRBV11-2	TRBJ1-3	TGTGCCGGAGGGGCCCTTCCCTCTGGAAACACCATATATTTT	CAGGALPSGNTIYF
few	.	14	TRBV28	TRBJ2-3	TGTGCCAGCAGTTTGGGGCAGGACCAAGATACGCAGTATTTT	CASSLGQDQDTQYF
.	.	16	TRBV11-2	TRBJ2-5	TGTGCCAGCAGCTTAGATCGGAGCAGTTGGGAAGAGACCCAGTACTTC	CASSLDRSSWEETQYF
.	.	15	TRBV5-6	TRBJ1-2	TGTGCCAGCAGCTTGTTTTTGTACAGGGAGTATGGCTACACCTTC	CASSLFLYREYGYTF
.	.	15	TRBV9	TRBJ1-4	TGTGCCAGCAGCGCCCTGGGGCAGGGTAGAGAAAAACTGTTTTTT	CASSALGQGREKLFF
.	TRBD1	14	TRBV5-4	TRBJ1-6	TGTGCCAGCAGCTTGTACACAGGGGATTCACCCCTCCACTTT	CASSLYTGDSPLHF
.	.	13	TRBV27	TRBJ1-1	TGTGCCAGCAGTTTAGGCCCGAACACTGAAGCTTTCTTT	CASSLGPNTEAFF
once	.	14	TRBV10-3	TRBJ1-4	TGTGCCATCAGTGATTGGGGGCTCTCGGGGAAACTGTTTTTT	CAISDWGLSGKLFF
.	.	13	TRBV19	TRBJ1-2	TGTGCCAGTAGTATAGGGGCCAACTATGGCTACACCTTC	CASSIGANYGYTF
.	TRBD2	16	TRBV13	TRBJ2-7	TGTGCCAGCAGCGACGCGACTAGCGGGCTCTCCTACGAGCAGTACTTC	CASSDATSGLSYEQYF
.	.	11	TRBV7-6	TRBJ1-2	TGTGCCAGCAGCGCGATAGTGGGCTACACCTTC	CASSAIVGYTF
.	.	18	TRBV3-1/TRBV3-2	TRBJ2-5	TGTGCCAGCAGCCAAGATTGGGGCGGAGGGGTGCGGGGAGAGACCCAGTACTTC	CASSQDWGGGVRGETQYF
few	.	13	TRBV6-5	TRBJ1-2	TGTGCCAGCAGCCTCGACGGAGACTATGGCTACACCTTC	CASSLDGDYGYTF
.	TRBD1	14	TRBV15	TRBJ2-2	TGTGCCACCAGTATCGACAGGGGGCCCGGGGAGCTGTTTTTT	CATSIDRGPGELFF
.	.	15	TRBV15	TRBJ1-2	TGTGCCACCAGCAGAGGGGGAGGGACTTGGTATGGCTACACCTTC	CATSRGGGTWYGYTF
.	.	17	TRBV6-1	TRBJ1-5	TGTGCCAGCAGTGAAGTGGACAGCAGATATAGCAATCAGCCCCAGCATTTT	CASSEVDSRYSNQPQHF
.	.	11	TRBV12-3/TRBV12-4	TRBJ1-2	TGTGCCAGCAGTTCCGACTATGGCTACACCTTC	CASSSDYGYTF
few	.	15	TRBV21-1	TRBJ1-5	TGTGCCAGCAGCAAAGGAAGGCGTCAGAGGAAGCCCCAGCATTTT	CASSKGRRQRKPQHF
.	TRBD2	17	TRBV28	TRBJ2-1	TGTGCCAGCAGTTTACCCAGGCAACTAGCGGCCAAGAATGAGCAGTTCTTC	CASSLPRQLAAKNEQFF
.	TRBD2	16	TRBV3-1/TRBV3-2	TRBJ2-7	TGTGCCAGCAGCCCTTCTAGCGGGGGGTTCCCCTACGAGCAGTACTTC	CASSPSSGGFPYEQYF
.	TRBD1	14	TRBV6-5	TRBJ2-1	TGTGCCAGCAGCCAACCGGGACAGAACAATGAGCAGTTCTTC	CASSQPGQNNEQFF
.	.	15	TRBV19	TRBJ1-5	TGTGCCAGTAGTATCCTGGACATGAGCAATCAGCCCCAGCATTTT	CASSILDMSNQPQHF
.	TRBD1	14	TRBV5-1	TRBJ1-4	TGCGCCAGCAGCCCGGACAGGGCTAATGAAAAACTGTTTTTT	CASSPDRANEKLFF
.	.	16	TRBV4-1	TRBJ1-3	TGCGCCAGCAGCCTAAGTGGGGGGTCCTCTGGAAACACCATATATTTT	CASSLSGGSSGNTIYF
.	TRBD2	13	TRBV7-9	TRBJ2-7	TGTGCCAGCAGCTCCGGACTAGCAGAAGAGCAGTACTTC	CASSSGLAEEQYF